The 21 T cell receptor beta chains listed next were all sequenced from one sample in a study of cytomegalovirus exposure and HLA in healthy donors. The PCR was carried out with 60 Vbeta primers and 13 Jbeta primers. Sequencing used immunoSEQ multiplex PCR; TCRdb keeps in-frame clones, though not all of them. Altogether approximately 160,000 clones are present, roughly 79% being singletons, with the ten largest covering around 1%. The sequenced sample was PBMCs. These receptors came from a woman aged 40 to 49 in good health and CMV-seronegative.

CDR3 sequence (DNA): TGTGCCAGCAGCCCCGAACCCACGGGGAACTATGGCTACACCTTC. This translates into CASSPEPTGNYGYTF. This chain links TRBV5-5 with TRBJ1-2; D not certain. The length of the CDR3 is 15 residues. Germline-derived CDR1 and CDR2 are SGHKS and YYEKEE (reference sequence). V was shortened by 4 bases and J by 2 bases, with 15 bases between the two germline ends.

The gene calls are TRBV5-6 and TRBJ2-1; unclear D gene. The CDR3 length is 15 residues. From germline, CDR1 is SGHDT and CDR2 YYEEEE. The V end was cut by 0 bases, the J end by 0 bases, with 7 bases between. The CDR3 loop reads CASSLVYGSYNEQFF. The CDR3 DNA sequence: TGTGCCAGCAGCTTGGTTTACGGCTCCTACAATGAGCAGTTCTTC.

The chain carries TRBV5-1 and TRBJ2-3, with a tentative D call TRBD2 (6 bases). The CDR3 covers 17 residues. The germline V gene has CDR1 SGHRS and CDR2 YFSETQ. The ends were cut back, 4 bases at V and 0 bases at J, with 18 bases in the middle. The DNA for the CDR3 is TGCGCCAGCAGCCTCAGCGGGCCGGGATCTAGCACAGATACGCAGTATTTT. Protein product: CASSLSGPGSSTDTQYF.

The V and J genes are TRBV27 and TRBJ2-7; 9 bases match TRBD1. The CDR3 is made up of 16 amino acids. The V segment lost 2 bases and the J segment 2 bases; nucleotides outside the gene matches: 7. Germline V gene data show CDR1 as MNHEY and CDR2 as SMNVEV (reference sequence). The CDR3 coding sequence is TGTGCCAGCAGTTTACCCACCGGGACAGGGACCTACGAGCAGTACTTC. Protein product: CASSLPTGTGTYEQYF.

V gene TRBV5-1 combines with J gene TRBJ1-1; 8 bases are a match to TRBD1. The V gene's germline CDR1 is SGHRS and CDR2 YFSETQ. The junction had 6 bases not matched to a gene; V was cut back by 4 bases and J by 4 bases. This CDR3 has 14 residues. CDR3 nucleotides: TGCGCCAGCAGCCAAAGGACAGGGCCCACTGAAGCTTTCTTT. It codes for CASSQRTGPTEAFF.

The V and J genes are TRBV6-5 and TRBJ2-3; 7 nucleotides line up with TRBD1. V shed 6 bases, J shed 2 bases, and the junction held 5 bases outside the gene matches. The CDR3 runs 14 residues. CDR1 and CDR2 (germline): MNHEY, SVGAGI. For the CDR3, the DNA is TGTGCCAGCAGCCGAGGACAGGACACAGATACGCAGTATTTT. It yields the protein CASSRGQDTDTQYF.

V is TRBV7-9 and J is TRBJ2-1, with 7 bases aligning to TRBD2. J was trimmed by 5 bases and V by 5 bases; bases with no gene match: 9. The CDR3 contains 15 residues. CDR1 SEHNR and CDR2 FQNEAQ come from the germline V gene (reference sequence). CDR3 in DNA: TGTGCCAGCAGCGCCGGGACTACATACAACAATGAGCAGTTCTTC. It codes for CASSAGTTYNNEQFF.

The V gene is TRBV30, the J gene TRBJ2-7, with D tentatively TRBD2 (5 bases). The CDR3 runs 13 residues. Germline V CDR1 and CDR2: GTSNPN, SVGIG (reference sequence). The ends were cut back, 2 bases at V and 3 bases at J, with 11 bases in the middle. CDR3 sequence (DNA): TGTGCCTGGAGTCGGGGAGCCCTCTACGAGCAGTACTTC. It yields the protein CAWSRGALYEQYF.

V usage is TRBV18 and J usage is TRBJ1-1, with 12 positions matching TRBD1. This CDR3 has 18 residues. V trimming: 8 bases; J trimming: 0 bases; junction bases outside the gene matches: 13. Germline V gene data show CDR1 as KGHSH and CDR2 as LQKENI. The chain's CDR3 is CASTFSGTGGGLNTEAFF. The CDR3 region has the DNA TGTGCCAGCACGTTTTCCGGGACAGGGGGCGGGCTGAACACTGAAGCTTTCTTT.

The chain recombines TRBV5-1 with TRBJ2-3; no definite D call. The CDR3 length is 14 residues. V was pared by 3 bases and J by 0 bases, with 8 bases between. Per the germline V gene, CDR1 is SGHRS and CDR2 is YFSETQ. The CDR3 region is CASSSSPSTDTQYF. The CDR3 DNA reads as TGCGCCAGCAGCTCCTCCCCTAGCACAGATACGCAGTATTTT.

The chain links TRBV11-2 to TRBJ1-2; D gene ambiguous. The CDR3 consists of 14 residues. V was cut by 0 bases and J by 3 bases, with 8 bases left in between. CDR1 is SGHAT and CDR2 is FQNNGV in the germline V gene. CDR3 protein: CASSLDRRDYGYTF. The CDR3 nucleotides are TGTGCCAGCAGCTTAGACAGGAGGGACTATGGCTACACCTTC.

This chain connects TRBV29-1 to TRBJ2-3; D might be TRBD1 (5 bases). Trimming pared 0 bases from V and 2 bases from J, leaving 12 bases between. Germline V gives CDR1 SQVTM, CDR2 ANQGSEA. The CDR3 totals 15 residues. CDR3 bases: TGCAGCGTTGAAGATGGGGCGGAGACCACAGATACGCAGTATTTT. Translated, it gives CSVEDGAETTDTQYF.

CDR3 DNA sequence: TGTGCCTGGAGCCTGACAGCCGGGGCCAACGTCCTGACTTTC. Its translation: CAWSLTAGANVLTF. The genes are TRBV30 and TRBJ2-6; a weak D match, TRBD1 (5 bases). V was trimmed by 3 bases and J by 4 bases, leaving 10 bases between them. CDR1 is GTSNPN, CDR2 SVGIG, per germline (reference sequence). This CDR3 has 14 amino acids.

V usage is TRBV2 and J usage is TRBJ2-7; 9 bases map to TRBD2. J was trimmed by 1 base and V by 11 bases; bases with no gene match: 3. The CDR3 covers 12 residues. Germline V gene lookup returns CDR1 SNHLY and CDR2 FYNNEI. The CDR3 bases are TGTGCCGGACTAGCGAGTTCCTACGAGCAGTACTTC. It yields the protein CAGLASSYEQYF.

The V and J genes are TRBV6-1 and TRBJ1-5; D uncertain. Germline values: CDR1 MNHNS, CDR2 SASEGT. Trimming shortened V by 3 bases and J by 1 base, and 10 bases separated the two germline ends. The CDR3 runs to 15 residues. The CDR3, as DNA: TGTGCCAGCAGTGACGGTGTTTCGAGCAATCAGCCCCAGCATTTT. Encoded protein: CASSDGVSSNQPQHF.

This clone turned up a few times. The chain carries TRBV7-9 and TRBJ2-5, with 11 nucleotides matching TRBD2. V lost 5 bases and J lost 2; bases outside the gene matches: 10. Germline V gene lookup returns CDR1 SEHNR and CDR2 FQNEAQ (reference sequence). The CDR3 length is 17 residues. The CDR3 is CASSRPGLAVPQETQYF. The CDR3 DNA reads as TGTGCCAGCAGCCGACCGGGACTAGCGGTCCCTCAAGAGACCCAGTACTTC.

The rearrangement uses TRBV4-2 and TRBJ1-2; 7 bases align to TRBD1. The CDR3 is 16 amino acids. V lost 4 bases and J lost 0; bases outside the gene matches: 8. Per germline, CDR1 LGHNA and CDR2 YNFKEQ. The CDR3: CASSRLWGQSNYGYTF. Written as DNA, the CDR3 is TGTGCCAGCAGCCGCCTATGGGGACAGTCTAACTATGGCTACACCTTC.

The rearrangement joins TRBV30 to TRBJ1-5; maybe TRBD1 (5 bases). Trimming stripped 2 bases from V and 5 bases from J, with 10 bases between. The CDR3 has 13 residues. The germline CDR1 and CDR2 sequences are GTSNPN and SVGIG (reference sequence). The CDR3 DNA sequence: TGTGCCTGGAGTCCTCAAGGGGATCAGCCCCAGCATTTT. This sequence encodes CAWSPQGDQPQHF.

CDR3 sequence (DNA): TGTGCCAGTAGTATAGGGGCACAGGTCACAACTGAAGCTTTCTTT. This encodes CASSIGAQVTTEAFF. The chain joins TRBV19 to TRBJ1-1, with TRBD1 as a possible D gene (5 bases). CDR1 and CDR2 from the germline V gene are LNHDA and SQIVND (reference sequence). Trimming left V 1 base short and J 5 bases short, with 14 bases between. The CDR3 loop spans 15 amino acids. Together with reference TRBV19 and TRBJ1-1, the CDR3 gives the full variable domain: DGGITQSPKYLFRKEGQNVTLSCEQNLNHDAMYWYRQDPGQGLRLIYYSQIVNDFQKGDIAEGYSVSREKKESFPLTVTSAQKNPTAFYLCASSIGAQVTTEAFFGQGTRLTVV.

V gene TRBV5-1 combines with J gene TRBJ1-2; 9 positions match TRBD1. Trimming took 4 bases from V and 4 from J; bases not matched to a gene: 8. Germline loops: CDR1 SGHRS, CDR2 YFSETQ. CDR3 length equals 15 residues. The CDR3 reads CASSPGGQGSYGYTF. CDR3 DNA sequence: TGCGCCAGCAGCCCGGGGGGACAGGGAAGCTATGGCTACACCTTC.

V gene TRBV2 combines with J gene TRBJ2-5; D gene uncertain. The V end was cut by 6 bases, the J end by 3 bases, with 8 bases between. Germline V gene lookup returns CDR1 SNHLY and CDR2 FYNNEI. This CDR3 comprises 12 residues. CDR3 in amino acids: CASSRHEETQYF. The CDR3 DNA is TGTGCCAGCAGCAGACACGAAGAGACCCAGTACTTC.